Listed here are 9 T cell receptor beta chains from one sample, sequenced in a study of T cells in Graves' hyperthyroidism and ophthalmopathy. It was RNA transcripts that yielded the amplified TCR beta CDR3 regions. The HTBI primer set served for first-round RT-PCR of the TCR CDR3. TCRdb reprocessed the multiplex PCR reads via MiXCR and lists one record per CDR3 protein. The sample holds about half a million distinct CDR3 sequences, less than 25% seen once. The sequenced material came from blood. Every receptor here comes from a man aged 18 to 30 with Graves' hyperthyroidism.

This clonotype was seen a few times. V and J are TRBV5-1 and TRBJ2-5, with D tentatively TRBD2 (5 bases). Germline CDR1 is SGHRS and CDR2 is YFSETQ. CDR3 length equals 14 residues. V was cut by 5 bases and J by 2 bases, with 13 bases left in between. The CDR3 DNA is TGCGCCAGCAGTCCGGGATGGCTTCAAGAGACCCAGTACTTC. Translating gives CASSPGWLQETQYF.

This sequence joins TRBV5-6 and TRBJ1-1, with D unclear. Trimming stripped 0 bases from V and 1 base from J, with 10 bases between. Per the germline V gene, CDR1 is SGHDT and CDR2 is YYEEEE. The CDR3 contains 15 residues. This chain's CDR3 is CASSLDRSENTEAFF. CDR3 bases: TGTGCCAGCAGCTTGGACAGATCGGAGAACACTGAAGCTTTCTTT.

As DNA, the CDR3 is TGTGCCAGCAGCTTAGAAGGCAGGGGCGGAGGCGAGCAGTACTTC. This gives the protein CASSLEGRGGGEQYF. The chain combines TRBV7-9 with TRBJ2-7; the D gene is possibly TRBD1 (6 bases). From germline, CDR1 is SEHNR and CDR2 FQNEAQ (reference sequence). V was trimmed by 1 base and J by 6 bases, leaving 16 bases between them. The CDR3 length is 15 residues.

The chain combines TRBV24-1 with TRBJ1-2; perhaps TRBD1 as D (6 bases). From germline, CDR1 is KGHDR and CDR2 SFDVKD. The CDR3 length is 14 residues. Trimming took off 3 bases at V and 4 bases at J, with 11 bases between the two ends. CDR3 sequence reads: CATSDVGTSYGYTF. The CDR3 region has the DNA TGTGCCACCAGTGATGTCGGGACATCCTATGGCTACACCTTC.

This clonotype was counted many times. This rearrangement joins TRBV4-1 to TRBJ2-2; no clear D. CDR3 length: 18 residues. CDR1 is MGHRA and CDR2 is YSYEKL in the germline V gene. Trimming took off 0 bases at V and 0 bases at J, with 14 bases between the two ends. The CDR3 region is CASSQDHPRAANTGELFF. The DNA of the CDR3 is TGCGCCAGCAGCCAAGATCATCCTAGGGCGGCGAACACCGGGGAGCTGTTTTTT.

This chain links TRBV15 with TRBJ1-2; D is perhaps TRBD1 (6 bases). This CDR3 has 14 residues. V lost 4 bases, J lost 5 bases, and 14 bases lay in between. Germline V gene data show CDR1 as LNHNV and CDR2 as YYDKDF (reference sequence). CDR3 loop: CATSTPGAGYGYTF. CDR3 sequence (DNA): TGTGCCACCAGCACCCCAGGGGCGGGGTATGGCTACACCTTC.

This clonotype was counted at least ten times. V and J are TRBV11-2 and TRBJ2-7; D is unresolved. The CDR3 sequence is 15 residues long. Per the germline V gene, CDR1 is SGHAT and CDR2 is FQNNGV. The V gene lost 4 bases and the J gene lost 2 bases, with 15 bases spanning the gap. The CDR3 reads CASSSWSGSTYEQYF. The CDR3 DNA reads as TGTGCCAGCAGCTCATGGTCGGGCTCAACCTACGAGCAGTACTTC. Based on the CDR3 plus reference TRBV11-2 and TRBJ2-7, the full variable domain is EAGVAQSPRYKIIEKRQSVAFWCNPISGHATLYWYQQILGQGPKLLIQFQNNGVVDDSQLPKDRFSAERLKGVDSTLKIQPAKLEDSAVYLCASSSWSGSTYEQYFGPGTRLTVT.

This clonotype was seen ten or more times. This chain links TRBV20-1 with TRBJ2-7; D not certain. The germline CDR1 and CDR2 sequences are DFQATT and SNEGSKA (reference sequence). This CDR3 spans 11 amino acids. V gave up 7 bases and J gave up 12 bases, with 19 bases separating them. The CDR3 reads CSVGGRATPYF. The DNA for the CDR3 is TGCAGTGTGGGTGGGCGAGCGACTCCGTACTTC.

The V gene is TRBV10-1, the J gene TRBJ2-7, with 7 bases lining up with TRBD2. The CDR3 extends over 13 amino acids. The junction had 4 bases not matched to a gene; V was cut back by 2 bases and J by 6 bases. CDR1 and CDR2 from the germline V gene are WNHNN and SYGVQD (reference sequence). The CDR3 DNA is TGCGCCAGCAGTGAGGGGACTACCACCGAGCAGTACTTC. This translates into CASSEGTTTEQYF.